The 19 T cell receptor beta chains below were found in one sample sequenced in a study of blood T cell repertoires in COVID-19. Here immunoSEQ multiplex PCR was the method, and the copy in TCRdb shows in-frame clones only, minus some. The sample shows approximately 260,000 clones, around 89% of them seen only once. Sequencing used peripheral blood. These receptors all stem from a woman aged 35 to 49 with acute or convalescent COVID-19.

J is TRBJ1-4 and V is TRBV25-1; D is undetermined. The V gene's germline CDR1 is MGHDK and CDR2 SYGVNS. This CDR3 spans 14 amino acids. The germline V and J ends were trimmed by 6 bases and 8 bases, with 16 bases remaining between them. CDR3 region: CASSSKSGSEKLFF. In DNA, the CDR3 is TGTGCCAGCAGCTCGAAGTCCGGTAGCGAAAAACTGTTTTTT.

The chain's CDR3 is CASSQPGQGADEQFF. The CDR3, as DNA: TGTGCCAGCAGCCAGCCGGGACAGGGGGCCGATGAGCAGTTCTTC. The chain uses TRBV7-3 and TRBJ2-1; 12 bases agree with TRBD1. Losses at the gene ends were 5 bases for V and 8 bases for J; bases not matched to a gene: 7. In germline, CDR1 is SGHTA, CDR2 FQGTGA. The CDR3 spans 15 residues.

This clone was seen once. The chain combines TRBV18 with TRBJ1-5; the D is unclear. Germline loops: CDR1 KGHSH, CDR2 LQKENI. The CDR3 is 14 amino acids. V lost 4 bases, J lost 4 bases, and 11 bases lay in between. CDR3 in DNA: TGTGCCAGCTCACTATCCAACAAGAATCAGCCCCAGCATTTT. The encoded protein is CASSLSNKNQPQHF.

A few counts support this clone. The chain recombines TRBV7-2 with TRBJ1-2; D gene ambiguous. V gave up 1 base and J gave up 0 bases, with 6 bases separating them. Per the germline V gene, CDR1 is SGHTA and CDR2 is FQGNSA. The length of the CDR3 is 14 residues. The CDR3 reads CASSLEAANYGYTF. The CDR3 DNA is TGTGCCAGCAGCTTAGAGGCGGCTAACTATGGCTACACCTTC. Together with reference TRBV7-2 and TRBJ1-2, the CDR3 gives the full variable domain: GAGVSQSPSNKVTEKGKDVELRCDPISGHTALYWYRQSLGQGLEFLIYFQGNSAPDKSGLPSDRFSAERTGGSVSTLTIQRTQQEDSAVYLCASSLEAANYGYTFGSGTRLTVV.

V and J are TRBV10-3 and TRBJ2-5; tentatively, D is TRBD1 (5 bases). Germline V lookup: CDR1 ENHRY, CDR2 SYGVKD. The CDR3 extends over 12 amino acids. Trimming took off 10 bases at V and 2 bases at J, with 11 bases between the two ends. The CDR3 DNA sequence: TGTGCCACCAAAGGGGAACAAGAGACCCAGTACTTC. This sequence encodes CATKGEQETQYF.

The chain's CDR3 is CASRLTGVLEAFF. The CDR3 nucleotides are TGTGCCAGCAGGCTAACAGGGGTTTTAGAAGCTTTCTTT. This rearrangement joins TRBV25-1 to TRBJ1-1; 7 bases map to TRBD1. Looked up from germline, CDR1 is MGHDK and CDR2 is SYGVNS. This CDR3 contains 13 residues. V dropped 6 bases and J dropped 8; count of bases not matched to a gene: 9.

V usage is TRBV6-5 and J usage is TRBJ1-1; D perhaps matches TRBD1 (6 bases). V was clipped by 2 bases and J by 4 bases, with 14 bases between them. This CDR3 comprises 15 residues. Germline CDR1 MNHEY, CDR2 SVGAGI. The CDR3 protein is CASSYIRVRGTEAFF. The CDR3, as DNA: TGTGCCAGCAGTTACATACGTGTCAGGGGCACTGAAGCTTTCTTT.

The V gene is TRBV2, the J gene TRBJ2-1, with 7 bases aligning to TRBD2. The CDR3 covers 11 residues. CDR1 is SNHLY and CDR2 is FYNNEI in the germline V gene. CDR3 in amino acids: CSSGDNNEQFF. DNA of the CDR3: TGTTCGAGCGGGGATAACAATGAGCAGTTCTTC.

The V gene is TRBV30, the J gene TRBJ1-2, with D possibly matching TRBD1 (5 bases). In germline, CDR1 is GTSNPN, CDR2 SVGIG (reference sequence). The CDR3 consists of 19 residues. V was clipped by 1 base and J by 2 bases, with 26 bases between them. The CDR3 reads CAWSEGRWGRAALNYGYTF. The CDR3 DNA sequence: TGTGCCTGGAGTGAGGGTAGGTGGGGCAGGGCCGCCCTGAACTATGGCTACACCTTC.

This clone was counted once. The V gene is TRBV24-1, the J gene TRBJ1-2; D is undetermined. V lost 3 bases and J 5 bases, leaving 12 bases between the germline ends. The germline V gene encodes CDR1 KGHDR and CDR2 SFDVKD. The CDR3 has 14 amino acids. The CDR3 sequence is CATSDPAGKYGYTF. As DNA, the CDR3 is TGTGCCACCAGTGATCCAGCGGGAAAGTATGGCTACACCTTC.

This clone was seen only once. This chain links TRBV19 with TRBJ1-5, with D hard to call. The germline V and J ends were trimmed by 7 bases and 3 bases, with 10 bases remaining between them. Looked up from germline, CDR1 is LNHDA and CDR2 is SQIVND (reference sequence). CDR3 length: 13 amino acids. The CDR3 coding sequence is TGTGCCAGTACGTTGAGGGTCAATCAGCCCCAGCATTTT. Translation gives CASTLRVNQPQHF.

The V call is TRBV3-1 (or the pseudogene TRBV3-2), the J call TRBJ2-5, with D possibly matching TRBD1 (6 bases). CDR1 and CDR2 from the germline V gene are LGHDT and YNNKEL (reference sequence). This CDR3 region has 15 residues. V lost 4 bases, J lost 2 bases, and 14 bases lay in between. The CDR3 nucleotides read TGTGCCAGCAGCCCTAAGGAGACAGGACAAGAGACCCAGTACTTC. Translated, it gives CASSPKETGQETQYF.

V and J are TRBV6-4 and TRBJ2-1; 9 nucleotides line up with TRBD2. The CDR3 runs 16 residues. J gave up 0 bases and V 4 bases, and 4 bases lay outside the gene matches. Looked up from germline, CDR1 is MRHNA and CDR2 is SNTAGT. The CDR3 sequence is CASSVGSGSSYNEQFF. The CDR3 region has the DNA TGTGCCAGCAGTGTTGGTAGCGGGAGCTCCTACAATGAGCAGTTCTTC.

The chain employs TRBV6-1 and TRBJ1-2, with D perhaps matching TRBD1 (5 bases). Germline V gives CDR1 MNHNS, CDR2 SASEGT. The CDR3 loop spans 16 amino acids. The V end lost 2 bases, the J end lost 0 bases, and 13 bases lay between the germline ends. CDR3 sequence reads: CASSEPTGIPNYGYTF. The CDR3 bases are TGTGCCAGCAGTGAACCTACAGGAATACCTAACTATGGCTACACCTTC.

J is TRBJ1-4 and V is TRBV6-5; 9 bases are shared with TRBD1. The V and J ends lost 5 bases and 8 bases, in that order; junction bases with no gene match: 6. The CDR3 sequence is 14 residues long. Per germline, CDR1 MNHEY and CDR2 SVGAGI. CDR3 bases: TGTGCCAGCAGTCCCGGGACAGGGCAAGAAAAACTGTTTTTT. Translation: CASSPGTGQEKLFF.

This chain links TRBV5-1 with TRBJ2-3; 7 nucleotides align to TRBD1. Germline assignment: CDR1 SGHRS and CDR2 YFSETQ. The CDR3 runs to 15 residues. Trimming at V came to 4 bases and at J to 2 bases, leaving 7 bases not matched to a gene. CDR3 coding DNA: TGCGCCAGCAGCCTAGGGACAGAACTCACAGATACGCAGTATTTT. Protein: CASSLGTELTDTQYF.

This rearrangement joins TRBV27 to TRBJ1-1; 9 bases line up with TRBD1. The germline V gene has CDR1 MNHEY and CDR2 SMNVEV (reference sequence). This CDR3 is built from 12 residues. After removal of 5 bases from V and 7 bases from J, the junction contained 2 bases not matched to a gene. The CDR3 loop reads CASSLTGGEAFF. The CDR3, as DNA: TGTGCCAGCAGTCTGACAGGGGGTGAAGCTTTCTTT.

This clone was recorded a few times. The genes are TRBV7-8 and TRBJ1-6; tentatively, D is TRBD1 (5 bases). The CDR3 runs to 16 residues. The germline CDR1 and CDR2 sequences are SGHVS and FQNEAQ. V was clipped by 4 bases and J by 9 bases, with 19 bases between them. CDR3 coding DNA: TGTGCCAGCAGCTACCAGAGTCGCGGGACCGGTTCACCCCTCCACTTT. Translating it yields CASSYQSRGTGSPLHF.

The V and J genes are TRBV4-2 and TRBJ1-1, with 8 bases that match TRBD1. Germline V CDR1 and CDR2: LGHNA, YNFKEQ. CDR3 length: 17 residues. V shed 0 bases and J 5 bases; nucleotides not matched to a gene: 11. This CDR3 reads CASSQDTTGGGETEAFF. CDR3 DNA: TGTGCCAGCAGCCAAGATACAACAGGGGGGGGAGAGACTGAAGCTTTCTTT.